These 16 T cell receptor beta chains were all obtained from the same sample, sequenced in a study of shared clonotypes between healthy human individuals. Sequencing was performed with immunoSEQ multiplex PCR; in TCRdb, only in-frame clones are kept and a portion is missing. The repertoire has about 680,000 clones, more than 70% of them found once; the top ten carry about 1.8%. Sequencing was performed on memory CD4+ T cells sorted from blood. Stated subset: CD45RA-negative fraction. These receptors originate from a woman in her thirties in good health.

The genes are TRBV7-9 and TRBJ1-5; D is unresolved. CDR1 is SEHNR and CDR2 is FQNEAQ in the germline V gene (reference sequence). The CDR3 has 14 residues. V was clipped by 4 bases and J by 4 bases, with 11 bases between them. In DNA form, the CDR3 reads TGTGCCAGCAGCTCTTCGGGGAGTAATCAGCCCCAGCATTTT. Translated: CASSSSGSNQPQHF.

The chain employs TRBV7-2 and TRBJ2-1, with D possibly TRBD2 on 5 matching bases. The germline V and J ends were trimmed by 8 bases and 4 bases, with 15 bases remaining between them. Germline V CDR1 and CDR2: SGHTA, FQGNSA. The CDR3 totals 14 residues. CDR3 sequence reads: CASGGGAMYNEQFF. Here the CDR3 DNA reads TGTGCCAGCGGAGGCGGTGCAATGTACAATGAGCAGTTCTTC.

This clone has a handful of counts. The gene calls are TRBV18 and TRBJ1-3; no clear D gene. Deletions cut 3 bases from V and 4 bases from J, with 13 bases between. CDR1 KGHSH and CDR2 LQKENI come from the germline V gene. The CDR3 contains 15 residues. CDR3 region: CASSPLHGHGNTIYF. The CDR3 bases are TGTGCCAGCTCACCTTTGCACGGGCACGGAAACACCATATATTTT.

V and J are TRBV9 and TRBJ1-5, with D unclear. V dropped 0 bases and J dropped 4 bases, with 17 bases sitting between them. Per germline, CDR1 SGDLS and CDR2 YYNGEE. The CDR3 consists of 17 residues. CDR3 DNA sequence: TGTGCCAGCAGCGTAGTCCTTCGGGCCGCGGTAAATCAGCCCCAGCATTTT. Its translation: CASSVVLRAAVNQPQHF.

The CDR3 loop is CASRSPNRYYGYTF. DNA for the CDR3: TGTGCCAGCAGGTCCCCCAACCGATACTATGGCTACACCTTC. The rearrangement links TRBV28 to TRBJ1-2; D ambiguous. V was pared by 6 bases and J by 3 bases, with 14 bases between. Germline-derived CDR1 and CDR2 are MDHEN and SYDVKM. The CDR3 has 14 amino acids.

In its sample, this clone was seen many times. The chain joins TRBV5-4 to TRBJ2-7; no clear D gene. Trimming left V 4 bases short and J 2 bases short, with 13 bases between. Germline V CDR1 and CDR2: SGHNT, YYREEE (reference sequence). The CDR3 covers 14 residues. The CDR3 sequence: CASSVLGYAYEQYF. In nucleotides, the CDR3 is TGTGCCAGCAGCGTCCTTGGCTATGCCTACGAGCAGTACTTC.

The chain employs TRBV6-9 and TRBJ2-7; D not resolved. The CDR3 is 15 residues long. Trimming removed 5 bases at V and 0 bases at J, with 14 bases between. Germline V lookup: CDR1 MNHGY, CDR2 SVAAGI. CDR3 nucleotide sequence: TGTGCCAGCAGTGCCAAGATCCGGAGCTCCTACGAGCAGTACTTC. Residues: CASSAKIRSSYEQYF.

About this clone: Other DNA sequences in this specimen translate into the identical CDR3. The chain employs TRBV11-3 and TRBJ2-1; TRBD1 matches at 11 bases. There are 17 residues in the CDR3. Germline assignment: CDR1 SGHNT and CDR2 YENEEA. V lost 0 bases and J lost 4; bases outside the gene matches: 5. Here the CDR3 reads CASSLDSGTGGYNEQFF. As DNA, the CDR3 is TGTGCCAGCAGCTTAGATTCGGGGACAGGGGGATACAATGAGCAGTTCTTC.

This clone occurred a few times. This chain joins TRBV2 and TRBJ2-7; no firm D call. The CDR3 runs to 12 residues. V was clipped by 2 bases and J by 9 bases, with 11 bases between them. Per germline, CDR1 SNHLY and CDR2 FYNNEI. In DNA, the CDR3 is TGTGCCAGCAGTGAACAAGCCGCATCGCAGTACTTC. Translated: CASSEQAASQYF.

This clone was counted only a few times. The chain carries TRBV2 and TRBJ2-6; D is ambiguous. The CDR3 is 14 residues long. Germline lookup yields CDR1 SNHLY and CDR2 FYNNEI. Trimming left V 5 bases short and J 0 bases short, with 5 bases between. The CDR3 here is CASSKLSGANVLTF. The CDR3 nucleotides read TGTGCCAGCAGTAAACTCTCTGGGGCCAACGTCCTGACTTTC.

This sequence joins TRBV5-5 and TRBJ1-4, with 7 bases identical to TRBD1. V dropped 4 bases and J dropped 0; count of bases not matched to a gene: 6. Germline V gene data show CDR1 as SGHKS and CDR2 as YYEKEE (reference sequence). The CDR3 extends over 16 amino acids. Here the CDR3 reads CASSPTGQTTNEKLFF. CDR3 coding DNA: TGTGCCAGCAGCCCTACGGGACAGACAACTAATGAAAAACTGTTTTTT.

The chain joins TRBV29-1 to TRBJ2-1; 8 positions match TRBD1. Germline CDR1 and CDR2: SQVTM and ANQGSEA. V shed 2 bases, J shed 7 bases, and the junction held 4 bases outside the gene matches. The CDR3 is made up of 13 amino acids. CDR3 sequence reads: CSVERDRTNEQFF. Here the CDR3 DNA reads TGCAGCGTTGAACGGGACAGGACTAATGAGCAGTTCTTC.

This chain links TRBV28 with TRBJ2-3; weak D call: TRBD2 (6 bases). Germline loops: CDR1 MDHEN, CDR2 SYDVKM. This CDR3 is 17 amino acids long. Trimming removed 4 bases at V and 1 base at J, with 18 bases between. The CDR3 spells CASSSISEGLGTDTQYF. CDR3 DNA sequence: TGTGCCAGCAGTTCGATTTCGGAGGGGCTGGGCACAGATACGCAGTATTTT.

This clone was picked up a small number of times. This rearrangement joins TRBV4-1 to TRBJ2-1; 10 bases map to TRBD2. V was pared by 4 bases and J by 3 bases, with 12 bases of the junction left unmatched. The CDR3 loop spans 18 amino acids. Germline-derived CDR1 and CDR2 are MGHRA and YSYEKL. The CDR3 DNA reads TGCGCCAGCAGCCTCTCAGGAGGTAGCGGGAGGAGCTACAATGAGCAGTTCTTC. Translating it yields CASSLSGGSGRSYNEQFF.

The rearrangement joins TRBV18 to TRBJ1-1; D might be TRBD1 (6 bases). Trimming shortened V by 3 bases and J by 2 bases, and 10 bases separated the two germline ends. The CDR3 has 14 residues. Germline loops: CDR1 KGHSH, CDR2 LQKENI. The CDR3 sequence is CASSPKQGNTEAFF. The CDR3 DNA is TGTGCCAGCTCACCTAAACAGGGAAACACTGAAGCTTTCTTT.

This clone has just a few counts. CDR3 sequence: CASSDRWFTNSGNTIYF. As DNA, the CDR3 is TGTGCCAGCAGTGACCGATGGTTTACAAACTCTGGAAACACCATATATTTT. The chain carries TRBV6-4 and TRBJ1-3, with unresolved D. This CDR3 comprises 17 residues. V lost 2 bases and J 0 bases, leaving 14 bases between the germline ends. CDR1 is MRHNA, CDR2 SNTAGT, per germline.